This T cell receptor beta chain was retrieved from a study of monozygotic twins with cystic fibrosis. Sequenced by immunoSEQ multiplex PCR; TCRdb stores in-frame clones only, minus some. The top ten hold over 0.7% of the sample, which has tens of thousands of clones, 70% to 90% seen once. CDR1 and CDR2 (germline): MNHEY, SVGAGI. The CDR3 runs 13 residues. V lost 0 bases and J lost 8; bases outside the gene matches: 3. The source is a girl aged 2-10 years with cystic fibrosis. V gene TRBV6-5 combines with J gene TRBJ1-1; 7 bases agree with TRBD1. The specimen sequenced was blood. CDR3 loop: CASSYSSGGEAFF. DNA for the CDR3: TGTGCCAGCAGTTACTCGTCAGGGGGGGAAGCTTTCTTT.